These 24 T cell receptor beta chains were sequenced from one sample in a study of cytomegalovirus exposure and HLA in healthy donors. Primers for the PCR totalled 60 Vbeta and 13 Jbeta. Clones were sequenced by immunoSEQ multiplex PCR, and TCRdb holds only the in-frame ones, with some missing. The sample records approximately 140,000 clones, around 77% being singletons. The sequenced sample consisted of PBMCs. All receptors come from a woman aged 40 to 50 in good health and CMV-seropositive.

The genes are TRBV5-1 and TRBJ2-5, with D perhaps matching TRBD2 (7 bases). Gene TRBJ2-7 matches the end of the DNA better, so the J call may be wrong. CDR3 length equals 16 residues. In germline, CDR1 is SGHRS, CDR2 YFSETQ. CDR3 sequence reads: CASSSDGGASSYEQYF. In DNA, the CDR3 is TGCGCCAGCAGCTCCGATGGGGGGGCGAGCTCCTACGAGCAGTACTTC.

The sample holds a few counts of this clone. The rearrangement uses TRBV28 and TRBJ2-7; the match to TRBD1 covers 7 bases. The CDR3 loop spans 13 amino acids. The germline CDR1 and CDR2 sequences are MDHEN and SYDVKM. With 10 bases clipped from V and 4 bases from J, the junction kept 10 bases outside the gene matches. As DNA, the CDR3 is TGTGCCACGCGCGTAGGGGGCGGATACGAGCAGTACTTC. Protein: CATRVGGGYEQYF. The variable domain in full, completed from reference TRBV28 and TRBJ2-7, reads DVKVTQSSRYLVKRTGEKVFLECVQDMDHENMFWYRQDPGLGLRLIYFSYDVKMKEKGDIPEGYSVSREKKERFSLILESASTNQTSMYLCATRVGGGYEQYFGPGTRLTVT.

The chain recombines TRBV4-2 with TRBJ2-2, with 9 nucleotides matching TRBD1. V gave up 4 bases and J gave up 4 bases; unmatched junction bases: 4. The CDR3 loop spans 15 amino acids. Germline V gene data show CDR1 as LGHNA and CDR2 as YNFKEQ. The CDR3 bases are TGTGCCAGCAGCCTGACAGGGGGTATCACCGGGGAGCTGTTTTTT. This codes for CASSLTGGITGELFF.

The chain recombines TRBV27 with TRBJ1-2; 7 positions agree with TRBD1. V was clipped by 5 bases and J by 4 bases; unmatched bases: 7. CDR1 and CDR2 (germline): MNHEY, SMNVEV (reference sequence). CDR3 length: 14 residues. The CDR3 loop is CASSQPGQSYGYTF. DNA for the CDR3: TGTGCCAGCAGTCAGCCGGGACAGAGCTATGGCTACACCTTC.

The genes are TRBV2 and TRBJ1-2, with 8 bases aligning to TRBD1. After removal of 8 bases from V and 8 bases from J, the junction contained 4 bases not matched to a gene. Germline V CDR1 and CDR2: SNHLY, FYNNEI. The CDR3 runs to 11 residues. The CDR3 spells CASGRQGGYTF. The CDR3 coding sequence is TGTGCCAGCGGTCGACAGGGGGGCTACACCTTC.

The chain couples TRBV6-6 to TRBJ1-2; TRBD1 is a possible D gene (6 bases). The CDR3 is 13 residues long. Germline CDR1 is MNHNY and CDR2 is SVGAGI (reference sequence). V gave up 6 bases and J gave up 3 bases, with 11 bases separating them. Here the CDR3 DNA reads TGTGCCAGCAGCAACAGGGCCGACTATGGCTACACCTTC. Translation: CASSNRADYGYTF.

V usage is TRBV19 and J usage is TRBJ1-1; 7 nucleotides align to TRBD1. This CDR3 spans 14 amino acids. Trimming at V came to 6 bases and at J to 7 bases, leaving 11 bases not matched to a gene. CDR1 is LNHDA, CDR2 SQIVND, per germline (reference sequence). The CDR3 coding sequence is TGTGCCAGTAGAAAAGATAGGGGGCAAGGTGAAGCTTTCTTT. It is translated as CASRKDRGQGEAFF.

The J gene is TRBJ2-2, the V gene TRBV29-1; D gene uncertain. The CDR3 is made up of 13 amino acids. Trimming removed 7 bases at V and 10 bases at J, with 19 bases between. CDR1 SQVTM and CDR2 ANQGSEA come from the germline V gene. CDR3 sequence (DNA): TGCAGCGCCAAACGGTCAGGCTCGTCGGAGCTGTTTTTT. It yields the protein CSAKRSGSSELFF.

The chain recombines TRBV5-1 with TRBJ2-7; TRBD1 matches at 10 bases. The CDR3 loop spans 14 amino acids. Looked up from germline, CDR1 is SGHRS and CDR2 is YFSETQ. J lost 4 bases, V lost 4 bases, and 5 bases had no gene match. The CDR3 here is CASSAGQGGYEQYF. For the CDR3, the DNA is TGCGCCAGCAGCGCCGGACAGGGGGGGTACGAGCAGTACTTC.

This chain joins TRBV5-6 and TRBJ1-6; weak D call: TRBD1 (5 bases). The germline V gene has CDR1 SGHDT and CDR2 YYEEEE. The ends were cut back, 4 bases at V and 9 bases at J, with 20 bases in the middle. The CDR3 sequence is 16 residues long. CDR3 region: CASSNTGGTGSSPLHF. The CDR3 DNA reads as TGTGCCAGCAGCAATACGGGAGGGACGGGGAGTTCACCCCTCCACTTT.

V gene TRBV28 combines with J gene TRBJ1-4; tentative D call: TRBD1 (6 bases). The germline gives CDR1 MDHEN, CDR2 SYDVKM. This CDR3 region has 14 residues. V was clipped by 2 bases and J by 4 bases, with 8 bases between them. CDR3 sequence: CASSLGQYNEKLFF. DNA for the CDR3: TGTGCCAGCAGTTTAGGACAGTATAATGAAAAACTGTTTTTT.

This chain joins TRBV5-1 and TRBJ2-3; D perhaps matches TRBD2 (5 bases). Trimming removed 1 base from V and 5 bases from J, with 17 bases in between. The CDR3 has 16 amino acids. Germline CDR1 reads SGHRS; CDR2 reads YFSETQ. CDR3 protein: CASSLTRGDREDTQYF. The CDR3 DNA reads TGCGCCAGCAGCTTGACCCGGGGAGACCGGGAAGATACGCAGTATTTT.

This chain uses TRBV10-3 with TRBJ1-3; D ambiguous. This CDR3 contains 15 residues. The V end was cut by 0 bases, the J end by 0 bases, with 6 bases between. Per germline, CDR1 ENHRY and CDR2 SYGVKD. CDR3 protein: CAISESADSGNTIYF. CDR3 DNA sequence: TGTGCCATCAGTGAGTCGGCAGACTCTGGAAACACCATATATTTT.

The chain links TRBV29-1 to TRBJ2-7; D possibly corresponds to TRBD1 (5 bases). This CDR3 has 12 amino acids. Germline V CDR1 and CDR2: SQVTM, ANQGSEA. The V and J ends lost 4 bases and 3 bases respectively, with 10 bases between them. CDR3 nucleotides: TGCAGCGTTGTAGGGGATCTCTACGAGCAGTACTTC. Translation gives CSVVGDLYEQYF.

The V call is TRBV18, the J call TRBJ2-7; 7 bases match TRBD1. The CDR3 contains 15 residues. With 4 bases clipped from V and 0 bases from J, the junction kept 6 bases outside the gene matches. Germline V gene lookup returns CDR1 KGHSH and CDR2 LQKENI. CDR3 nucleotides: TGTGCCAGCTCACAAAAGGGACAGAGCTCCTACGAGCAGTACTTC. Translated, it gives CASSQKGQSSYEQYF.

The V gene is TRBV10-3, the J gene TRBJ2-5; D is possibly TRBD1 (5 bases). The CDR3 covers 14 residues. The V gene's germline CDR1 is ENHRY and CDR2 SYGVKD. V dropped 3 bases and J dropped 4 bases, with 12 bases sitting between them. CDR3 sequence reads: CAISERAGSETQYF. CDR3 DNA sequence: TGTGCCATCAGTGAACGGGCAGGGTCAGAGACCCAGTACTTC.

The chain uses TRBV5-1 and TRBJ1-2, with D uncertain. The CDR3 sequence is 13 residues long. Germline V lookup: CDR1 SGHRS, CDR2 YFSETQ. V dropped 7 bases and J dropped 0 bases, with 10 bases sitting between them. The CDR3 protein is CASAEQANYGYTF. As DNA, the CDR3 is TGCGCCAGCGCGGAGCAAGCTAACTATGGCTACACCTTC.

The chain links TRBV2 to TRBJ2-1; D is unclear. V lost 7 bases, J lost 0 bases, and 13 bases lay in between. This CDR3 contains 15 residues. Germline V gene sequence: CDR1 SNHLY, CDR2 FYNNEI. The CDR3 DNA reads TGTGCCAGCACCATGGAACTATACTCCTACAATGAGCAGTTCTTC. It translates to CASTMELYSYNEQFF.

V and J are TRBV5-4 and TRBJ2-2; tentatively, D is TRBD2 (5 bases). Germline V CDR1 and CDR2: SGHNT, YYREEE (reference sequence). The CDR3 contains 16 residues. V lost 5 bases and J 1 base, leaving 15 bases between the germline ends. CDR3 bases: TGTGCCAGCAGGACGGGCGGGTCAAAGAACACCGGGGAGCTGTTTTTT. This gives the protein CASRTGGSKNTGELFF.

The chain carries TRBV7-3 and TRBJ2-1; 9 bases agree with TRBD2. The CDR3 runs 15 residues. The V gene's germline CDR1 is SGHTA and CDR2 FQGTGA. V gave up 3 bases and J gave up 6 bases; unmatched junction bases: 6. CDR3 nucleotides: TGTGCCAGCAGCTTCTTAGCGGGGGTGGTCAATGAGCAGTTCTTC. Its protein product is CASSFLAGVVNEQFF.

The chain carries TRBV2 and TRBJ2-7, with 8 bases aligning to TRBD2. The V gene end was trimmed by 6 bases and the J gene end by 8 bases; junction bases not matched to a gene: 12. CDR1 and CDR2 from the germline V gene are SNHLY and FYNNEI. There are 14 residues in the CDR3. As DNA, the CDR3 is TGTGCCAGCAGCGAGACTAGCGCTGGGTCTAAGCAGTACTTC. This encodes CASSETSAGSKQYF.

The V and J genes are TRBV27 and TRBJ2-5, with 8 nucleotides matching TRBD2. The J call is uncertain, as TRBJ2-7 better fits the DNA end. This CDR3 spans 13 amino acids. From germline, CDR1 is MNHEY and CDR2 SMNVEV (reference sequence). CDR3 bases: TGTGCCAGCAGTTACGGGGGGGACACCGAGCAGTACTTC. Amino acids: CASSYGGDTEQYF.

This sequence joins TRBV19 and TRBJ2-1; 9 nucleotides match TRBD1. The CDR3 totals 16 residues. From germline, CDR1 is LNHDA and CDR2 SQIVND (reference sequence). Germline trimming cut 4 bases from V and 7 bases from J; bases unmatched to any gene: 11. The CDR3 DNA reads TGTGCCAGTAGTACAGCCGGGACAGGGCTTGTAAATGAGCAGTTCTTC. Translation gives CASSTAGTGLVNEQFF.

This clone has a single count. The chain carries TRBV2 and TRBJ2-5, with 9 bases identical to TRBD2. Trimming took 6 bases from V and 5 from J; bases not matched to a gene: 10. This CDR3 is 15 amino acids long. Germline-derived CDR1 and CDR2 are SNHLY and FYNNEI. Here the CDR3 DNA reads TGTGCCAGCAGCCCGGCGGGGGGGCTACGGGAGACCCAGTACTTC. Residues: CASSPAGGLRETQYF.